A selection of T cell receptor beta chains follows, all from one sample in a study of TIL therapy for anti-PD-1-resistant metastatic lung cancer. Method: immunoSEQ multiplex PCR; TCRdb's copy keeps in-frame clones and lacks some. Of about 32,000 clones listed, about 70% are singletons. Source: blood, taken at baseline. These receptors all stem from a woman aged 30 to 85 with non-small cell lung cancer. The conserved cysteine and the conserved F or W are not part of the CDR3 here.

J gene: TRBJ2-1
V gene: TRBV20-1
CDR3 protein: SARPGAEQF

J gene: TRBJ2-7
V gene: TRBV9
CDR3 protein: ASSVTQGATYEQY

J gene: TRBJ2-7
V gene: TRBV9
CDR3 protein: ASSARSSGSVVYEQY

J gene: TRBJ2-7
V gene: TRBV11-3
CDR3 protein: ASSATAGGMGEQY

J gene: TRBJ2-3
V gene: TRBV5-1
CDR3 protein: ATSLAGVTDTQY

J gene: TRBJ2-3
V gene: TRBV9
CDR3 protein: ASSPRGGSTDTQY

J gene: TRBJ2-3
V gene: TRBV2
CDR3 protein: ASSGPPSGFSTDTQY

J gene: TRBJ1-5
V gene: TRBV28
CDR3 protein: ASSRGGSNQPQH

J gene: TRBJ2-5
V gene: TRBV2
CDR3 protein: ASSGPLAGETQY

J gene: TRBJ1-1
V gene: TRBV6-1
CDR3 protein: ASSVAGAEAF

J gene: TRBJ2-5
V gene: TRBV2
CDR3 protein: ASSEPETQY

J gene: TRBJ2-7
V gene: TRBV20-1
CDR3 protein: SVPTLYEQY

J gene: TRBJ1-2
V gene: TRBV5-1
CDR3 protein: ASSSTGSEGYT

J gene: TRBJ1-3
V gene: TRBV2
CDR3 protein: ASSETVGSGNTIY

J gene: -
V gene: TRBV13
CDR3 protein: ASSTSPGLAGGEQY

J gene: TRBJ2-5
V gene: TRBV30
CDR3 protein: AWSVSVQETQY

J gene: TRBJ1-1
V gene: TRBV7-9
CDR3 protein: ASSFRVDGTEAF

J gene: TRBJ1-4
V gene: TRBV14
CDR3 protein: ASSPLRQSTNEKLF

J gene: TRBJ2-7
V gene: TRBV6-6
CDR3 protein: ASRRRGGHEQY

J gene: TRBJ2-3
V gene: TRBV6-1
CDR3 protein: ASSEAWGMTADTQY

J gene: TRBJ2-7
V gene: TRBV6-8
CDR3 protein: ASEDRDSKTYYEQY

J gene: TRBJ2-1
V gene: TRBV25-1
CDR3 protein: ASSDIGFYYNEQF

J gene: TRBJ1-1
V gene: TRBV18
CDR3 protein: ASSQDQDTEAF

J gene: TRBJ2-7
V gene: TRBV11-2
CDR3 protein: ASSPLRRSGSYEQY

J gene: TRBJ1-2
V gene: TRBV27
CDR3 protein: ASSLRSSGGYT

J gene: TRBJ2-1
V gene: TRBV15
CDR3 protein: ATSGRLAGGLGVRQF

J gene: TRBJ2-2
V gene: TRBV29-1
CDR3 protein: SVEGTGHRELF

J gene: TRBJ2-1
V gene: TRBV6-4
CDR3 protein: ASSDSPNVGAYNEQF

J gene: TRBJ2-7
V gene: TRBV7-2
CDR3 protein: ASSLVLAGGRSSYEQY

J gene: TRBJ2-3
V gene: TRBV9
CDR3 protein: ASSVGPGGPSDTQY

J gene: TRBJ2-7
V gene: TRBV9
CDR3 protein: ASSPRGLAGSQY